Ten or more counts support the clone carrying this TCR beta chain. Its cognate antigen is unknown. The data are from a study of T cells in localized non-small cell lung cancer. Overall study results and limits: Longer overall survival associated with higher blood T cell density; shorter survival with higher adjacent-lung clonality. Among the top 100 tumor clones, a median approximately 60 appeared in adjacent lung.

Assay used: immunoSEQ multiplex PCR; TCRdb lists only in-frame clones, some missing. Of under 3,500 clones listed, roughly two fifths are singletons. Sequencing used lung tumor tissue, obtained before any cancer treatment. This TCR was recovered from a male donor older than 55 with stage I squamous cell lung carcinoma.

CDR3 in DNA: TGTGCCAGCAGCTTAGGTCTAGCGGGAGGGGCAGATACGCAGTATTTT. This sequence encodes CASSLGLAGGADTQYF. The genes are TRBV11-3 and TRBJ2-3, with 12 nucleotides matching TRBD2. This CDR3 has 16 amino acids. Germline trimming cut 1 base from V and 4 bases from J; bases unmatched to any gene: 3. From germline, CDR1 is SGHNT and CDR2 YENEEA. Full variable domain (outside the CDR3, taken from reference TRBV11-3 and TRBJ2-3): EAGVVQSPRYKIIEKKQPVAFWCNPISGHNTLYWYLQNLGQGPELLIRYENEEAVDDSQLPKDRFSAERLKGVDSTLKIQPAELGDSAVYLCASSLGLAGGADTQYFGPGTRLTVL.